A selection of T cell receptor beta chains follows, all from one sample in a study of blood T cell repertoires in COVID-19. Produced via immunoSEQ multiplex PCR; TCRdb's table is partial and in-frame only. The table lists about 310,000 clones, roughly 91% of them singletons. Sequences were obtained from PBMCs or T cells enriched from blood (not recorded which). The source of these receptors is a woman in her 30s who had recovered from COVID-19. Both conserved end residues are part of each CDR3. The D gene is left open where the match is weak. Size tells how often a clone was seen (once, few, many) or the class of an expanded clone, and some rows leave it out.

d_call | j_call | clone_size | v_call | cdr3_aa | cdr3_nt
TRBD2 | TRBJ2-3 | . | TRBV6-5 | CAIRTSGTDTQYF | TGTGCCATACGGACTAGCGGCACAGATACGCAGTATTTT
TRBD2 | TRBJ2-3 | . | TRBV20-1 | CSASYQRGVTDTQYF | TGCAGTGCTAGTTACCAGCGGGGGGTCACAGATACGCAGTATTTT
TRBD1 | TRBJ1-1 | . | TRBV7-2 | CASNPWQGVRNTEAFF | TGTGCCAGCAACCCCTGGCAGGGGGTTAGGAACACTGAAGCTTTCTTT
. | TRBJ2-7 | . | TRBV21-1 | CASSDCKREFEQYF | TGTGCCAGCAGCGATTGTAAAAGGGAGTTCGAGCAGTACTTC
. | TRBJ1-1 | . | TRBV19 | CASSILREGPRAEAFF | TGTGCCAGTAGTATATTACGGGAGGGGCCGAGGGCTGAAGCTTTCTTT
TRBD1 | TRBJ1-1 | . | TRBV10-3 | CAISEDKQGFNTEAFF | TGTGCCATCAGTGAGGACAAACAGGGGTTCAACACTGAAGCTTTCTTT
. | TRBJ2-2 | few | TRBV5-1 | CASSLQTVNTGELFF | TGCGCCAGCAGCTTACAGACAGTGAACACCGGGGAGCTGTTTTTT
TRBD1 | TRBJ1-4 | . | TRBV2 | CASARGDRAFF | TGTGCCAGCGCGCGGGGGGACAGGGCCTTTTTT
. | TRBJ2-1 | . | TRBV4-1 | CASSHQGLDYNEQFF | TGCGCCAGCAGTCATCAGGGACTGGATTACAATGAGCAGTTCTTC
. | TRBJ1-1 | . | TRBV18 | CASFRQQDTEAFF | TGTGCCAGCTTCCGACAGCAAGACACTGAAGCTTTCTTT
. | TRBJ2-1 | . | TRBV2 | CASSEASYNEQFF | TGTGCCAGCAGTGAGGCCTCCTACAATGAGCAGTTCTTC
. | TRBJ1-1 | . | TRBV12-5 | CASGLQTDAFF | TGTGCTAGTGGTTTACAGACGGATGCTTTCTTT
. | TRBJ1-2 | . | TRBV4-1 | CASTVQEGNYGYTF | TGCGCCAGCACAGTGCAGGAGGGGAACTATGGCTACACCTTC
. | TRBJ2-1 | . | TRBV11-2 | CASSPRTNNEQFF | TGTGCCAGCAGCCCTCGGACTAACAATGAGCAGTTCTTC
TRBD1 | TRBJ1-2 | . | TRBV28 | CASSFRDRVTAGYTF | TGTGCCAGCAGTTTCCGGGACAGGGTCACGGCTGGCTACACCTTC
. | TRBJ1-3 | . | TRBV20-1 | CSARGWDTIYF | TGCAGTGCTAGAGGTTGGGACACTATATATTTT
TRBD2 | TRBJ2-1 | once | TRBV29-1 | CSVEGGSYNEQFF | TGCAGCGTTGAGGGAGGGTCTTACAATGAGCAGTTCTTC
. | TRBJ1-1 | . | TRBV21-1 | CASSPRWTGTAEAFF | TGTGCCAGCAGCCCCCGATGGACAGGAACTGCTGAAGCTTTCTTT
TRBD2 | TRBJ2-7 | . | TRBV29-1 | CSVGLRFHYEQYF | TGCAGCGTGGGACTAAGGTTCCACTACGAGCAGTACTTC
. | TRBJ2-4 | . | TRBV4-1 | CASSHDRGDIQYF | TGCGCCAGCAGCCATGATAGGGGCGACATTCAGTACTTC
. | TRBJ1-2 | . | TRBV28 | CASSLWDRANYGYTF | TGTGCCAGCAGTTTATGGGACAGAGCTAACTATGGCTACACCTTC
. | TRBJ2-7 | . | TRBV5-1 | CASSLASPDEQYF | TGCGCCAGCAGCTTGGCTAGCCCCGACGAGCAGTACTTC
. | TRBJ2-1 | once | TRBV7-9 | CASSPPGSSYNEQFF | TGTGCCAGCAGCCCCCCGGGGAGCTCCTACAATGAGCAGTTCTTC
. | TRBJ1-5 | . | TRBV19 | CASSITSGGNQPQHF | TGTGCCAGTAGTATTACCTCAGGTGGCAATCAGCCCCAGCATTTT
. | TRBJ2-2 | . | TRBV3-1/TRBV3-2 | CASSRSGRTGELFF | TGTGCCAGCAGCCGGTCAGGGCGCACCGGGGAGCTGTTTTTT
TRBD1 | TRBJ1-2 | . | TRBV4-2 | CASSHKTRGQGYYGYTF | TGTGCCAGCAGCCACAAAACAAGGGGACAGGGATACTATGGCTACACCTTC
. | TRBJ1-6 | . | TRBV28 | CASSLRGKAPLHF | TGTGCCAGCAGTTTACGGGGAAAGGCACCCCTCCACTTT
. | TRBJ1-1 | . | TRBV6-1 | CASSELGAAFF | TGTGCCAGCAGTGAATTGGGGGCAGCTTTCTTT
TRBD2 | TRBJ2-7 | once | TRBV7-8 | CASSTRGVRGRYEQYF | TGTGCCAGCAGCACCCGGGGGGTGCGAGGGCGCTACGAGCAGTACTTC
TRBD2 | TRBJ2-7 | . | TRBV14 | CASSPHSGSYEQYF | TGTGCCAGCAGCCCCCATAGCGGGAGCTACGAGCAGTACTTC
TRBD1 | TRBJ1-4 | once | TRBV29-1 | CSVRRGNNEKLFF | TGCAGCGTCCGCAGGGGGAATAATGAAAAACTGTTTTTT
. | TRBJ2-2 | . | TRBV6-5 | CASSPPTGSTGELFF | TGTGCCAGCAGTCCCCCCACAGGGTCCACCGGGGAGCTGTTTTTT
TRBD1 | TRBJ1-3 | . | TRBV7-2 | CASSRGQGSSGNTIYF | TGTGCCAGCAGCCGCGGACAGGGGTCATCTGGAAACACCATATATTTT
TRBD1 | TRBJ2-7 | . | TRBV19 | CASSIETGATYEQYF | TGTGCCAGTAGTATAGAGACAGGGGCCACTTACGAGCAGTACTTC
. | TRBJ2-3 | . | TRBV6-8 | CASSYKRRIRTDTQYF | TGTGCCAGCAGTTACAAACGGCGGATACGCACAGATACGCAGTATTTT
. | TRBJ2-6 | . | TRBV28 | CASSLPAGAGANVLTF | TGTGCCAGCAGTTTACCCGCAGGGGCTGGGGCCAACGTCCTGACTTTC
. | TRBJ1-3 | . | TRBV28 | CASSPHSGNTIYF | TGTGCCAGCAGCCCACACTCTGGAAACACCATATATTTT
TRBD1 | TRBJ2-7 | . | TRBV28 | CASSFANRGQYF | TGTGCCAGCAGTTTCGCGAACAGGGGGCAGTACTTC
. | TRBJ1-5 | . | TRBV5-8 | CASSVSPLWQGSQPQHF | .
. | TRBJ1-4 | . | TRBV6-2/TRBV6-3 | CASSYGSPFEKLFF | TGTGCCAGCAGTTACGGGAGTCCCTTTGAAAAACTGTTTTTT
. | TRBJ2-3 | . | TRBV4-1 | CASSQVGGRADTQYF | TGCGCCAGCAGCCAGGTGGGGGGGCGCGCAGATACGCAGTATTTT
. | TRBJ2-5 | . | TRBV2 | CASSEDRLSETQYF | TGTGCCAGCAGTGAAGATCGTCTTAGTGAGACCCAGTACTTC
. | TRBJ2-3 | . | TRBV12-5 | CASGQGAGRQYF | TGTGCTAGTGGCCAAGGTGCCGGGAGACAGTATTTT
TRBD2 | TRBJ2-3 | . | TRBV7-9 | CASSLKSSGRAGDTQYF | TGTGCCAGCAGCTTAAAGTCCAGCGGGAGGGCCGGAGATACGCAGTATTTT
TRBD2 | TRBJ2-1 | . | TRBV15 | CATSRVMPSGSDYNEQFF | TGTGCCACCAGCAGAGTAATGCCTAGCGGGAGTGATTACAATGAGCAGTTCTTC
. | TRBJ2-7 | . | TRBV5-1 | CASSGGSGNYYEQYF | TGCGCCAGCAGCGGAGGGTCGGGGAACTACTACGAGCAGTACTTC
. | TRBJ1-1 | . | TRBV20-1 | CSASLLRETEAFF | TGCAGTGCTAGTCTCCTCCGGGAGACTGAAGCTTTCTTT
TRBD1 | TRBJ1-2 | . | TRBV6-2/TRBV6-3 | CASSYSTTGLNYGYTF | TGTGCCAGCAGTTACTCGACGACAGGGCTTAACTATGGCTACACCTTC
TRBD2 | TRBJ2-1 | . | TRBV7-3 | CASSLMGGLADSYNEQFF | TGTGCCAGCAGCTTAATGGGGGGACTAGCGGACTCCTACAATGAGCAGTTCTTC
. | TRBJ1-2 | . | TRBV5-4 | CASSLRGGVLNGYTF | TGTGCCAGCAGCTTGCGGGGGGGGGTGCTCAATGGCTACACCTTC
. | TRBJ1-4 | few | TRBV2 | CASRTDRNNNEKLFF | TGTGCCAGCAGGACTGACAGAAACAATAATGAAAAACTGTTTTTT
TRBD1 | TRBJ1-6 | . | TRBV5-6 | CASSWDRTNSPLHF | TGTGCCAGCAGCTGGGACAGGACCAATTCACCCCTCCACTTT
. | TRBJ2-6 | . | TRBV28 | CASSFGGRSGANVLTF | TGTGCCAGCAGTTTCGGGGGGCGGTCGGGGGCCAACGTCCTGACTTTC
. | TRBJ1-1 | once | TRBV6-1 | CASSESGSGRTEAFF | TGTGCCAGCAGTGAATCAGGTTCAGGCCGGACTGAAGCTTTCTTT